The source of this T cell receptor beta chain is a study of T-cell reconstitution after alpha-beta-depleted transplantation in children. The study's findings and limits: In patients about two months after transplant, alpha-beta T cells reportedly arose from several hundred expanded graft clones. When one year had passed after transplant, most T-cell counts and diversity came from newly produced T cells. At day 60, the high TCRbeta diversity found in some patients originated from recipient T cells and thymic progenitors that had survived.

With respect to this clonotype: As yet, its antigen is unknown.

In germline, CDR1 is SGHRS, CDR2 YFSETQ. The CDR3 extends over 13 amino acids. V lost 6 bases to trimming and J lost 4 bases, with 11 bases between them. Unique molecular identifiers were incorporated during preparation of the TCRbeta library. Each CDR3 protein is one row after TCRdb ran MiXCR on the PCR reads. This table has 500,000 to 650,000 distinct CDR3 sequences, approximately 12% appearing once. Sequencing used PBMCs, mostly from graft donor cells, obtained 360 days after TCRalphabeta/CD19-depleted stem cell transplant. The rearrangement joins TRBV5-1 to TRBJ2-1, with D unresolved. The receptor was derived from a male patient aged 10 to 17 who had a stem cell transplant for acute myeloid leukemia, so the T cells may come from the graft donor. The CDR3 here is CASTREVYNEQFF. CDR3 sequence (DNA): TGCGCCAGCACCCGAGAGGTATACAATGAGCAGTTCTTC.